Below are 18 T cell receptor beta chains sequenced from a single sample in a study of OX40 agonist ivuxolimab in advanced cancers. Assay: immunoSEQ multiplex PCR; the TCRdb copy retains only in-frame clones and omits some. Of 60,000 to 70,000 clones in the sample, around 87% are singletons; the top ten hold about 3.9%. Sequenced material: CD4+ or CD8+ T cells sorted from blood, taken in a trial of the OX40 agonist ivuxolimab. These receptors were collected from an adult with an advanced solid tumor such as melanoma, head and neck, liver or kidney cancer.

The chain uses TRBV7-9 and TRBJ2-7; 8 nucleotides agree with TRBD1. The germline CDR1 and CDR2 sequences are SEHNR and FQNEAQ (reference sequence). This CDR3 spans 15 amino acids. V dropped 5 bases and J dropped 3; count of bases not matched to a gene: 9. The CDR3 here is CASSGRAGGLYEQYF. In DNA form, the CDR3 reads TGTGCCAGCAGCGGCAGGGCAGGGGGCCTCTACGAGCAGTACTTC. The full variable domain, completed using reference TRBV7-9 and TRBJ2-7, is DTGVSQNPRHKITKRGQNVTFRCDPISEHNRLYWYRQTLGQGPEFLTYFQNEAQLEKSRLLSDRFSAERPKGSFSTLEIQRTEQGDSAMYLCASSGRAGGLYEQYFGPGTRLTVT.

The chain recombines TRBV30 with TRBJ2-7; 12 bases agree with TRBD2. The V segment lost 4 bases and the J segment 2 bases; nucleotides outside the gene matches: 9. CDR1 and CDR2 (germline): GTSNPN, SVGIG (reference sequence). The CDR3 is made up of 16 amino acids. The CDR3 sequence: CAWTRGASGGAYEQYF. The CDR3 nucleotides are TGTGCCTGGACCCGAGGGGCTAGCGGGGGGGCCTACGAGCAGTACTTC.

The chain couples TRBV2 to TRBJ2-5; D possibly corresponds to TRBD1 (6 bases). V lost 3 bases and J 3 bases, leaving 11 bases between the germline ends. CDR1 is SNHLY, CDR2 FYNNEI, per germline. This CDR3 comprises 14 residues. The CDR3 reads CASSDRGTKETQYF. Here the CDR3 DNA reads TGTGCCAGCAGTGACAGGGGCACTAAAGAGACCCAGTACTTC.

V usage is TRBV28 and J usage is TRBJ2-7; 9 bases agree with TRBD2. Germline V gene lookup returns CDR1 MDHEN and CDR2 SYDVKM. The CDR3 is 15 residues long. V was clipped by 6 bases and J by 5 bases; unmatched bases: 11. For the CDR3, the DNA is TGTGCCAGCAGCGAGGTCGTAGCGGGAGCCCACGAGCAGTACTTC. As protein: CASSEVVAGAHEQYF.

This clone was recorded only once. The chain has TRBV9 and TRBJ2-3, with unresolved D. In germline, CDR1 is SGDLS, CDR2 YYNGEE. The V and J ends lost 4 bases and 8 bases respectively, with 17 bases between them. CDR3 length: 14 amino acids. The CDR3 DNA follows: TGTGCCAGCAGCCCTTACGTAAATGTAGGTACGCAGTATTTT. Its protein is CASSPYVNVGTQYF.

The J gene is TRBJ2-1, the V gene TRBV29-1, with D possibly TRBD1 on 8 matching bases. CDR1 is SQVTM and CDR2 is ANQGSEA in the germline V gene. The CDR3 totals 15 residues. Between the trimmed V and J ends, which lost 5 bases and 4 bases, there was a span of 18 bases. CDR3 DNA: TGCAGCGTTCCAAAACAGGGGGGGGATTACAATGAGCAGTTCTTC. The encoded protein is CSVPKQGGDYNEQFF.

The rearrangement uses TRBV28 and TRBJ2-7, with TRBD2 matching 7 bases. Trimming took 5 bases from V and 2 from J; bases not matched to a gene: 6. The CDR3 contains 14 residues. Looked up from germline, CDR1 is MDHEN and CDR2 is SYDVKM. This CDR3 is CASSELAPPYEQYF. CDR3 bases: TGTGCCAGCAGTGAACTAGCGCCTCCCTACGAGCAGTACTTC.

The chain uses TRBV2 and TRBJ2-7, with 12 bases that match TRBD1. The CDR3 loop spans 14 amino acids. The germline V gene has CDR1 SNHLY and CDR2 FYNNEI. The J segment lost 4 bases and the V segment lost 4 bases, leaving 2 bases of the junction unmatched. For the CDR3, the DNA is TGTGCCAGCAGTGGGGACAGGGGGCCTTACGAGCAGTACTTC. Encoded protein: CASSGDRGPYEQYF. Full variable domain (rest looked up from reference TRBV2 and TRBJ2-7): EPEVTQTPSHQVTQMGQEVILRCVPISNHLYFYWYRQILGQKVEFLVSFYNNEISEKSEIFDDQFSVERPDGSNFTLKIRSTKLEDSAMYFCASSGDRGPYEQYFGPGTRLTVT.

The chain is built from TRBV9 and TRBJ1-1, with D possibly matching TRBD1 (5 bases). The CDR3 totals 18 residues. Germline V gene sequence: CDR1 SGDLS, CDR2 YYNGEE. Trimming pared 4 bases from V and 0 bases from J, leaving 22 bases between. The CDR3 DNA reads TGTGCCAGCAGCCCAGGAAGCCCAATGGGACGGATGAACACTGAAGCTTTCTTT. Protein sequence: CASSPGSPMGRMNTEAFF.

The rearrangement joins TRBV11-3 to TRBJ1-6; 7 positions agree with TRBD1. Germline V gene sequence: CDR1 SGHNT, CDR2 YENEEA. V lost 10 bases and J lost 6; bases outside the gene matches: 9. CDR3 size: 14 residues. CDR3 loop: CATQKRQGNSPLHF. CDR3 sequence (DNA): TGTGCCACCCAGAAGAGACAGGGTAATTCACCCCTCCACTTT.

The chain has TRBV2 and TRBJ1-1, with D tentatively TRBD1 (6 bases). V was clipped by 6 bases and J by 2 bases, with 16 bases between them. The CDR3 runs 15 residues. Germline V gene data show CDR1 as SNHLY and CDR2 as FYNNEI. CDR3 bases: TGTGCCAGCAGGCCCCGGGGGGCTTATAACACTGAAGCTTTCTTT. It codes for CASRPRGAYNTEAFF.

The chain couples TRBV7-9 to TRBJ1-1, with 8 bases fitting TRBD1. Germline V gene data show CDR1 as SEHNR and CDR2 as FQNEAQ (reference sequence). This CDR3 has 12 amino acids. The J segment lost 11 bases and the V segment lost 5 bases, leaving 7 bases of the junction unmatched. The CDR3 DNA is TGTGCCAGCAGCCCAGGGGGCTACGAGGCTTTCTTT. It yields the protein CASSPGGYEAFF.

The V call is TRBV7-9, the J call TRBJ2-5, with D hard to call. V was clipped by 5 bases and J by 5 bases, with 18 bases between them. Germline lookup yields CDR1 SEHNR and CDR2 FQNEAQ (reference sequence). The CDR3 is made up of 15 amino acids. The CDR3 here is CASSPLIGQGETQYF. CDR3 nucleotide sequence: TGTGCCAGCAGCCCACTCATTGGGCAAGGGGAGACCCAGTACTTC. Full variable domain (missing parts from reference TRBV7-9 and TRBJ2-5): DTGVSQNPRHKITKRGQNVTFRCDPISEHNRLYWYRQTLGQGPEFLTYFQNEAQLEKSRLLSDRFSAERPKGSFSTLEIQRTEQGDSAMYLCASSPLIGQGETQYFGPGTRLLVL.

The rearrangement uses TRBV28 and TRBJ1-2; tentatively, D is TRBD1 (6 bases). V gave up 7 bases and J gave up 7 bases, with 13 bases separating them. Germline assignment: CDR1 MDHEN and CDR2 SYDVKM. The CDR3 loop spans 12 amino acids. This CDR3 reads CASKGGHSGYTF. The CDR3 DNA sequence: TGTGCCAGCAAAGGGGGACACAGTGGCTACACCTTC.

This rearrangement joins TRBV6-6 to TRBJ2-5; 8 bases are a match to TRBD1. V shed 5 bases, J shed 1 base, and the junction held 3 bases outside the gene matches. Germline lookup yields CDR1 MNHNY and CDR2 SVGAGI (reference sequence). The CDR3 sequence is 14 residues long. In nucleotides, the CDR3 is TGTGCCAGCAGTCAGACAGGGGTCCAAGAGACCCAGTACTTC. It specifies CASSQTGVQETQYF.

DNA for the CDR3: TGTGCCAGCAGCTTATCCGGCAGGGTGAACACTGAAGCTTTCTTT. Translating gives CASSLSGRVNTEAFF. V usage is TRBV7-3 and J usage is TRBJ1-1; TRBD1 might be the D (5 bases). Germline lookup yields CDR1 SGHTA and CDR2 FQGTGA. Trimming removed 2 bases at V and 0 bases at J, with 10 bases between. The CDR3 covers 15 residues. Full variable domain (missing parts from reference TRBV7-3 and TRBJ1-1): GAGVSQTPSNKVTEKGKYVELRCDPISGHTALYWYRQSLGQGPEFLIYFQGTGAADDSGLPNDRFFAVRPEGSVSTLKIQRTERGDSAVYLCASSLSGRVNTEAFFGQGTRLTVV.

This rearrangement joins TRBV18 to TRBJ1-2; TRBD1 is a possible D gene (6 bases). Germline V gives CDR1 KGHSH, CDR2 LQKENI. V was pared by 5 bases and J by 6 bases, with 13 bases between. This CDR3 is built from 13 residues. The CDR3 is CASSNLGQNGYTF. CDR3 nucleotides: TGTGCCAGCTCAAACTTAGGACAGAATGGCTACACCTTC.

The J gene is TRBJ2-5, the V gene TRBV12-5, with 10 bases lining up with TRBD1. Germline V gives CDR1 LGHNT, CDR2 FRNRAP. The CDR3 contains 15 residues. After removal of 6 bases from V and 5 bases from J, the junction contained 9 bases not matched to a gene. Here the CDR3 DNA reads TGTGCTAGTGGAAAAGTGACAGGGGGCCGGGAGACCCAGTACTTC. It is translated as CASGKVTGGRETQYF.